The 5 T cell receptor beta chains below were found in one sample sequenced in a study of T cells after yellow fever vaccination. One entry per CDR3 protein results from TCRdb running MiXCR on the 5' RACE reads. Of about 400,000 distinct CDR3 sequences in the sample, 11% were seen once. This specimen consisted of PBMCs, obtained on the day of the first yellow fever vaccination. These receptors were taken from a man aged 18-30 years who received the YFV17D yellow fever vaccine.

This clonotype has only a few counts. The rearrangement joins TRBV7-2 to TRBJ2-7; D call uncertain. CDR1 and CDR2 from the germline V gene are SGHTA and FQGNSA. The CDR3 covers 12 residues. Trimming pared 2 bases from V and 3 bases from J, leaving 5 bases between. The CDR3, as DNA: TGTGCCAGCAGCTTAAACCTCTACGAGCAGTACTTC. Protein product: CASSLNLYEQYF.

This chain uses TRBV11-2 with TRBJ1-2; D gene unclear. The CDR3 runs to 17 residues. The V and J ends lost 4 bases and 1 base respectively, with 19 bases between them. Germline values: CDR1 SGHAT, CDR2 FQNNGV. CDR3 coding DNA: TGTGCCAGCAGCTCCTTAACGGGGAGAATACATAACTATGGCTACACCTTC. This translates into CASSSLTGRIHNYGYTF.

The sample holds a few counts of this clonotype. The chain links TRBV5-1 to TRBJ2-5, with 10 bases lining up with TRBD1. J was trimmed by 5 bases and V by 4 bases; bases with no gene match: 5. The CDR3 has 14 residues. Germline V CDR1 and CDR2: SGHRS, YFSETQ. CDR3 sequence: CASSRQGATETQYF. CDR3 DNA sequence: TGCGCCAGCAGCCGACAGGGGGCTACGGAGACCCAGTACTTC.

This clonotype was counted only a few times. The chain joins TRBV2 to TRBJ1-5, with 7 bases that match TRBD1. Germline-derived CDR1 and CDR2 are SNHLY and FYNNEI. V shed 7 bases and J 7 bases; nucleotides not matched to a gene: 19. This CDR3 region has 17 residues. The CDR3 region is CASTFSQQGRNRQPQHF. Written as DNA, the CDR3 is TGTGCCAGCACTTTCTCCCAACAGGGGCGCAATCGACAGCCCCAGCATTTT.

The J gene is TRBJ2-7, the V gene TRBV5-1, with TRBD2 identical over 9 bases. The germline V gene encodes CDR1 SGHRS and CDR2 YFSETQ. The CDR3 is 16 residues long. Germline trimming cut 3 bases from V and 6 bases from J; bases unmatched to any gene: 13. The CDR3 protein is CASSWGWSGGTAEQYF. The DNA for the CDR3 is TGCGCCAGCAGCTGGGGCTGGAGCGGGGGGACCGCCGAGCAGTACTTC.